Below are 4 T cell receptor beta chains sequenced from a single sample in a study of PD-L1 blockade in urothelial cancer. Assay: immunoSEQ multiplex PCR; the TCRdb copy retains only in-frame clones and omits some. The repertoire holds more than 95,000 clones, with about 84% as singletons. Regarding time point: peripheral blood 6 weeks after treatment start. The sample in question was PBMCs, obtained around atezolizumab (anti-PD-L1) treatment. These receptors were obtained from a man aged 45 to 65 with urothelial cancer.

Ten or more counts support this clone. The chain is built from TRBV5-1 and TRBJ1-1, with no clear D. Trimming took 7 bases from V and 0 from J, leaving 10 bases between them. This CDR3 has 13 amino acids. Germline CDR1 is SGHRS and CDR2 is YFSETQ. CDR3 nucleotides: TGCGCCAGCCAGACGGGGATGAACACTGAAGCTTTCTTT. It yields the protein CASQTGMNTEAFF.

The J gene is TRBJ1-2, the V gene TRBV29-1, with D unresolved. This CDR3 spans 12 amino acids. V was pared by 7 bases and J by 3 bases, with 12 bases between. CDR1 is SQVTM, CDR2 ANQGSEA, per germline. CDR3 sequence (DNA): TGCAGCGGCCGCGAAAGCTACTATGGCTACACCTTC. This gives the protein CSGRESYYGYTF.

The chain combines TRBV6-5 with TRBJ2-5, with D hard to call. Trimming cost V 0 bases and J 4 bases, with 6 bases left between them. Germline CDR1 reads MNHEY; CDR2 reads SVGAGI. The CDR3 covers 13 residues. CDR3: CASSYSPRETQYF. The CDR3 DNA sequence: TGTGCCAGCAGTTACTCCCCGCGAGAGACCCAGTACTTC.

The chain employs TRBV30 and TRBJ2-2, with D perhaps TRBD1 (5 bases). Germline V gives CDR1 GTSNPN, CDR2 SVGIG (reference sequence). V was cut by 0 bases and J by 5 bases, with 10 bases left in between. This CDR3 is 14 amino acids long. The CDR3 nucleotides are TGTGCCTGGAGTGTACGAAGGGGTACCGGGGAGCTGTTTTTT. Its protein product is CAWSVRRGTGELFF.